These 26 T cell receptor beta chains share one sample of origin, sequenced in a study of PD-1 blockade in classical Hodgkin lymphoma. Data came from immunoSEQ multiplex PCR; TCRdb stores just in-frame clones and leaves some out. The table lists 15,000 to 20,000 clones, more than 75% of them singletons, with 20% to 25% in the top ten. The time point denotes: cycle 4 day 1 (C4D1), after more than five weeks of nivolumab. All patients experienced relapse after autologous stem cell transplantation, and brentuximab vedotin exposure was variable. The specimen comprised peripheral blood mononuclear cells (PBMCs), sampled before the fourth cycle of nivolumab. The receptors stem from a human donor with classical Hodgkin lymphoma.

The rearrangement links TRBV7-8 to TRBJ2-3, with a weak D call TRBD2 (6 bases). The V end lost 2 bases, the J end lost 3 bases, and 12 bases lay between the germline ends. In germline, CDR1 is SGHVS, CDR2 FQNEAQ. This CDR3 region has 15 residues. CDR3 sequence: CASSLSGSATDTQYF. The CDR3 DNA is TGTGCCAGCAGCTTAAGCGGGTCCGCGACAGATACGCAGTATTTT.

The chain uses TRBV11-2 and TRBJ1-6; perhaps TRBD1 as D (5 bases). CDR1 SGHAT and CDR2 FQNNGV come from the germline V gene. V shed 1 base and J shed 9 bases, with 7 bases lying between them. This CDR3 is built from 13 residues. CDR3 sequence reads: CASSLGGSSPLHF. The CDR3 nucleotides read TGTGCCAGCAGCTTAGGGGGGAGTTCACCCCTCCACTTT.

J is TRBJ2-5 and V is TRBV10-3; 8 positions match TRBD2. The CDR3 has 14 amino acids. Germline V CDR1 and CDR2: ENHRY, SYGVKD. With V trimmed by 4 bases and J by 4 bases, 5 bases remained unmatched. CDR3 in amino acids: CAISGSLAGETQYF. The CDR3 DNA is TGTGCCATCAGTGGGTCCCTAGCGGGAGAGACCCAGTACTTC.

The chain combines TRBV6-5 with TRBJ1-1; tentatively, D is TRBD1 (5 bases). CDR1 is MNHEY and CDR2 is SVGAGI in the germline V gene. The CDR3 is 13 amino acids. Trimming removed 4 bases from V and 7 bases from J, with 13 bases in between. In DNA, the CDR3 is TGTGCCAGCAGTTCCCGCGGGGCGGGTGAAGCTTTCTTT. This codes for CASSSRGAGEAFF.

The chain carries TRBV6-1 and TRBJ2-7, with TRBD2 as a possible D gene (6 bases). The germline V gene has CDR1 MNHNS and CDR2 SASEGT. The CDR3 sequence is 13 residues long. DNA of the CDR3: TGTGTCCTGGGGAGCGGGTGGAGCTACGAGCAGTACTTC. Its translation: CVLGSGWSYEQYF.

This clone has more than one count but fewer than ten. This chain joins TRBV5-1 and TRBJ1-3; 7 nucleotides align to TRBD1. CDR1 and CDR2 from the germline V gene are SGHRS and YFSETQ. The CDR3 is 16 amino acids. The J segment lost 0 bases and the V segment lost 4 bases, leaving 7 bases of the junction unmatched. The CDR3 is CASSQETGYSGNTIYF. The CDR3, as DNA: TGCGCCAGCAGCCAGGAGACAGGGTACTCTGGAAACACCATATATTTT.

This chain links TRBV6-1 with TRBJ1-6, with D hard to call. The V gene lost 7 bases and the J gene lost 1 base, with 11 bases spanning the gap. Germline assignment: CDR1 MNHNS and CDR2 SASEGT. The CDR3 spans 15 residues. CDR3 sequence: CASTGVGSYNSPLHF. CDR3 bases: TGTGCCAGCACCGGGGTAGGGTCCTATAATTCACCCCTCCACTTT.

The rearrangement joins TRBV2 to TRBJ1-2, with D maybe TRBD1 (6 bases). The CDR3 runs 14 residues. Trimming shortened V by 6 bases and J by 3 bases, and 14 bases separated the two germline ends. Germline V gene data show CDR1 as SNHLY and CDR2 as FYNNEI. The CDR3 DNA follows: TGTGCCAGCAGATTACAGGGATTCCACTATGGCTACACCTTC. Translated, it gives CASRLQGFHYGYTF.

The gene calls are TRBV19 and TRBJ2-3; 11 bases align to TRBD2. The CDR3 totals 18 residues. Germline V CDR1 and CDR2: LNHDA, SQIVND (reference sequence). J gave up 2 bases and V 6 bases, and 13 bases lay outside the gene matches. The CDR3 DNA is TGTGCCAGTAGCCTGGATTATCGGGGACTAGCGGTCACAGATACGCAGTATTTT. Translation gives CASSLDYRGLAVTDTQYF. Using reference TRBV19 and TRBJ2-3 for the parts outside the CDR3, the full variable domain is DGGITQSPKYLFRKEGQNVTLSCEQNLNHDAMYWYRQDPGQGLRLIYYSQIVNDFQKGDIAEGYSVSREKKESFPLTVTSAQKNPTAFYLCASSLDYRGLAVTDTQYFGPGTRLTVL.

This clone was recorded once. V is TRBV19 and J is TRBJ2-5; D remains ambiguous. Trimming stripped 10 bases from V and 0 bases from J, with 18 bases between. The V gene's germline CDR1 is LNHDA and CDR2 SQIVND (reference sequence). The CDR3 covers 15 residues. CDR3 amino acids: CANPRYLSDQETQYF. The DNA of the CDR3 is TGTGCCAACCCGCGGTACTTATCGGACCAAGAGACCCAGTACTTC.

This clone has just one count. V usage is TRBV6-5 and J usage is TRBJ2-7; 9 nucleotides line up with TRBD1. The junction had 6 bases not matched to a gene; V was cut back by 5 bases and J by 1 base. Germline V gives CDR1 MNHEY, CDR2 SVGAGI. The CDR3 runs to 15 residues. CDR3 protein: CASSPPTGGSYEQYF. In DNA, the CDR3 is TGTGCCAGCAGTCCGCCGACAGGGGGTTCCTACGAGCAGTACTTC.

This chain uses TRBV9 with TRBJ1-1; 10 nucleotides match TRBD1. The germline V gene encodes CDR1 SGDLS and CDR2 YYNGEE. Trimming took 2 bases from V and 5 from J; bases not matched to a gene: 9. CDR3 length equals 16 residues. The CDR3 DNA is TGTGCCAGCAGCGTGGAGGACAGGGGGTTTGTGACTGAAGCTTTCTTT. Translation: CASSVEDRGFVTEAFF.

V usage is TRBV2 and J usage is TRBJ2-1; TRBD1 might be the D (5 bases). CDR3 length: 10 residues. V was pared by 11 bases and J by 6 bases, with 8 bases between. Germline V gives CDR1 SNHLY, CDR2 FYNNEI. The CDR3 nucleotides are TGTGCCTCCGACAGCAATGAGCAGTTCTTC. Its translation is CASDSNEQFF.

V usage is TRBV19 and J usage is TRBJ1-1, with TRBD1 identical over 8 bases. The CDR3 consists of 14 residues. Germline V gene lookup returns CDR1 LNHDA and CDR2 SQIVND (reference sequence). V lost 3 bases and J lost 5; bases outside the gene matches: 5. In nucleotides, the CDR3 is TGTGCCAGTAGTATGCGGACAGGGTGGACTGAAGCTTTCTTT. It specifies CASSMRTGWTEAFF.

This rearrangement joins TRBV4-3 to TRBJ1-1; no definite D call. CDR3 size: 14 residues. Germline lookup yields CDR1 LGHNA and CDR2 YSLEER. With 0 bases removed from V and 5 bases from J, the gap between germline ends came to 10 bases. CDR3 coding DNA: TGCGCCAGCAGCCAAGAGATCTCAGGAACTGAAGCTTTCTTT. It yields the protein CASSQEISGTEAFF.

The chain couples TRBV28 to TRBJ2-7; D is possibly TRBD1 or TRBD2 (5 bases each). V lost 10 bases to trimming and J lost 2 bases, with 18 bases between them. This CDR3 is built from 14 residues. Germline CDR1 MDHEN, CDR2 SYDVKM. DNA of the CDR3: TGTGCCACCGCCTCATGGGACGGGACCTACGAGCAGTACTTC. Protein product: CATASWDGTYEQYF.

This clone is medium-sized (0.01 to 0.1%) by share. The chain uses TRBV4-1 and TRBJ2-1; TRBD2 agrees at 7 bases. V was clipped by 1 base and J by 2 bases; unmatched bases: 5. CDR3 length equals 16 residues. Germline values: CDR1 MGHRA, CDR2 YSYEKL. CDR3 loop: CASSQGLSGTYNEQFF. CDR3 sequence (DNA): TGCGCCAGCAGCCAAGGACTAAGCGGGACCTACAATGAGCAGTTCTTC.

V gene TRBV6-5 combines with J gene TRBJ1-2, with 8 nucleotides matching TRBD1. This CDR3 is built from 12 residues. The junction had 1 base not matched to a gene; V was cut back by 4 bases and J by 6 bases. The V gene's germline CDR1 is MNHEY and CDR2 SVGAGI. This CDR3 is CASSSGGNGYTF. The CDR3 nucleotides are TGTGCCAGCAGTTCAGGGGGCAATGGCTACACCTTC.

This rearrangement joins TRBV29-1 to TRBJ2-5, with D uncertain. Trimming cost V 4 bases and J 1 base, with 7 bases left between them. The length of the CDR3 is 12 residues. Germline lookup yields CDR1 SQVTM and CDR2 ANQGSEA. The CDR3 DNA reads as TGCAGCGTTGGTGGGATCCAAGAGACCCAGTACTTC. It translates to CSVGGIQETQYF.

This chain connects TRBV5-4 to TRBJ1-2; 11 bases agree with TRBD1. The V segment lost 5 bases and the J segment 8 bases; nucleotides outside the gene matches: 5. The germline gives CDR1 SGHNT, CDR2 YYREEE (reference sequence). The CDR3 has 13 amino acids. The CDR3 region has the DNA TGTGCCAGCAGGAGGACAGGGGGCGCGGGCTACACCTTC. The encoded protein is CASRRTGGAGYTF.

The rearrangement uses TRBV27 and TRBJ2-1, with TRBD2 identical over 11 bases. Trimming took 3 bases from V and 6 from J; bases not matched to a gene: 4. Germline CDR1 and CDR2: MNHEY and SMNVEV (reference sequence). The CDR3 consists of 15 residues. CDR3: CASSFLGLAGNEQFF. The CDR3 bases are TGTGCCAGCAGTTTCCTAGGACTAGCGGGCAATGAGCAGTTCTTC.

Here the CDR3 reads CASSIVWGGVLNNEQFF. The DNA for the CDR3 is TGTGCCAGTAGTATAGTGTGGGGCGGGGTACTGAACAATGAGCAGTTCTTC. V and J are TRBV19 and TRBJ2-1; TRBD2 is a possible D gene (6 bases). V was shortened by 1 base and J by 5 bases, with 18 bases between the two germline ends. CDR3 size: 17 residues. The V gene's germline CDR1 is LNHDA and CDR2 SQIVND (reference sequence).

The CDR3 loop reads CASSYGQGTYNSPLHF. In DNA form, the CDR3 reads TGTGCCAGCAGTTACGGTCAGGGGACCTATAATTCACCCCTCCACTTT. The chain links TRBV6-5 to TRBJ1-6; weak D call: TRBD1 (6 bases). There are 16 residues in the CDR3. Trimming cost V 2 bases and J 2 bases, with 10 bases left between them. Germline CDR1 is MNHEY and CDR2 is SVGAGI.

The chain carries TRBV7-2 and TRBJ1-1; the D gene is possibly TRBD1 (5 bases). Trimming took 0 bases from V and 5 from J, leaving 10 bases between them. The CDR3 is made up of 14 amino acids. Germline V gives CDR1 SGHTA, CDR2 FQGNSA. As DNA, the CDR3 is TGTGCCAGCAGCTTAGCGGGGCCAGGGACTGAAGCTTTCTTT. Translation gives CASSLAGPGTEAFF.

The chain couples TRBV19 to TRBJ1-6; a weak D match, TRBD1 (6 bases). Germline CDR1 and CDR2: LNHDA and SQIVND (reference sequence). V was pared by 4 bases and J by 4 bases, with 11 bases between. There are 15 residues in the CDR3. The CDR3 DNA reads as TGTGCCAGTAGTACTCTCGACAGGTATAATTCACCCCTCCACTTT. Translating it yields CASSTLDRYNSPLHF.

This chain links TRBV30 with TRBJ1-1; D not certain. Trimming left V 0 bases short and J 1 base short, with 15 bases between. The CDR3 sequence is 16 residues long. The V gene's germline CDR1 is GTSNPN and CDR2 SVGIG (reference sequence). DNA for the CDR3: TGTGCCTGGAGTGTACCGTACGAAGCGCGGAACACTGAAGCTTTCTTT. It specifies CAWSVPYEARNTEAFF.